Following are 15 T cell receptor beta chains from one sample sequenced in a study of OX40 agonist ivuxolimab in advanced cancers. Clones were read by immunoSEQ multiplex PCR, and TCRdb kept only the in-frame ones, dropping some. This table holds about 42,000 clones, about 86% found once. Source: CD4+ or CD8+ T cells sorted from blood, taken in a trial of the OX40 agonist ivuxolimab. The receptors shown here come from an adult with an advanced solid tumor such as melanoma, head and neck, liver or kidney cancer.

The rearrangement links TRBV9 to TRBJ2-6, with D perhaps assigned TRBD1 or TRBD2 (5 bases each). Germline values: CDR1 SGDLS, CDR2 YYNGEE. The CDR3 runs to 16 residues. The V and J ends lost 3 bases and 3 bases respectively, with 13 bases between them. CDR3 DNA sequence: TGTGCCAGCAGCGCCGGACGGGGCGGTGGGGCCAACGTCCTGACTTTC. Translation gives CASSAGRGGGANVLTF.

The chain is built from TRBV7-9 and TRBJ1-4; no firm D call. The CDR3 has 12 residues. CDR1 is SEHNR and CDR2 is FQNEAQ in the germline V gene (reference sequence). Trimming cost V 8 bases and J 0 bases, with 4 bases left between them. This CDR3 is CASQATNEKLFF. The CDR3 DNA reads as TGTGCCAGCCAGGCAACTAATGAAAAACTGTTTTTT.

The chain couples TRBV19 to TRBJ2-3; 9 bases line up with TRBD2. Per the germline V gene, CDR1 is LNHDA and CDR2 is SQIVND (reference sequence). The CDR3 has 16 amino acids. V was pared by 3 bases and J by 5 bases, with 9 bases of the junction left unmatched. DNA of the CDR3: TGTGCCAGTAGTATGAGGGAGCGGGGGGCGGGAGATACGCAGTATTTT. Translating gives CASSMRERGAGDTQYF.

The gene calls are TRBV14 and TRBJ2-3, with D possibly matching TRBD2 (6 bases). V gave up 4 bases and J gave up 3 bases, with 11 bases separating them. The CDR3 length is 14 residues. Looked up from germline, CDR1 is SGHDN and CDR2 is FVKESK. This CDR3 is CASSRLGETDTQYF. In DNA form, the CDR3 reads TGTGCCAGCAGCCGACTAGGAGAAACAGATACGCAGTATTTT. The whole variable domain, filled in from reference TRBV14 and TRBJ2-3, reads EAGVTQFPSHSVIEKGQTVTLRCDPISGHDNLYWYRRVMGKEIKFLLHFVKESKQDESGMPNNRFLAERTGGTYSTLKVQPAELEDSGVYFCASSRLGETDTQYFGPGTRLTVL.

This CDR3 reads CAISDKKANTGELFF. The CDR3 DNA is TGTGCCATCAGTGATAAGAAGGCGAACACCGGGGAGCTGTTTTTT. The chain is built from TRBV10-3 and TRBJ2-2; D gene uncertain. The CDR3 is 15 residues long. Trimming shortened V by 3 bases and J by 0 bases, and 8 bases separated the two germline ends. Germline lookup yields CDR1 ENHRY and CDR2 SYGVKD.

The CDR3 DNA reads as TGTGCCAGCAGTGAGACAGGGCAACTGTTTTTT. Translation gives CASSETGQLFF. The chain uses TRBV25-1 and TRBJ1-4; 7 nucleotides align to TRBD1. The CDR3 covers 11 residues. Trimming cost V 3 bases and J 12 bases; bases outside gene matches: 1. Germline loops: CDR1 MGHDK, CDR2 SYGVNS.

The chain is built from TRBV5-4 and TRBJ1-2, with D unresolved. This CDR3 has 15 residues. The V end was cut by 1 base, the J end by 1 base, with 11 bases between. CDR1 and CDR2 from the germline V gene are SGHNT and YYREEE (reference sequence). In DNA, the CDR3 is TGTGCCAGCAGCTTGTCGGCAGAGGATAACTATGGCTACACCTTC. Its translation: CASSLSAEDNYGYTF. Looking up the rest from reference TRBV5-4 and TRBJ1-2 gives the full variable domain: ETGVTQSPTHLIKTRGQQVTLRCSSQSGHNTVSWYQQALGQGPQFIFQYYREEENGRGNFPPRFSGLQFPNYSSELNVNALELDDSALYLCASSLSAEDNYGYTFGSGTRLTVV.

The rearrangement joins TRBV11-2 to TRBJ1-1, with unresolved D. CDR3 length: 13 amino acids. Between the trimmed V and J ends, which lost 4 bases and 4 bases, there was a span of 10 bases. Germline V gives CDR1 SGHAT, CDR2 FQNNGV. The chain's CDR3 is CASSSTGRTEAFF. CDR3 nucleotides: TGTGCCAGCAGCTCGACCGGGCGCACTGAAGCTTTCTTT.

In this sample, this clone turned up once. The J gene is TRBJ1-5, the V gene TRBV13; D is possibly TRBD1 (6 bases). Trimming pared 0 bases from V and 3 bases from J, leaving 12 bases between. CDR1 is PRHDT and CDR2 is FYEKMQ in the germline V gene (reference sequence). The CDR3 runs 16 residues. The CDR3 region is CASSLGVRTDNQPQHF. CDR3 in DNA: TGTGCCAGCAGCTTAGGTGTCAGGACAGACAATCAGCCCCAGCATTTT.

The chain uses TRBV30 and TRBJ2-6, with TRBD2 matching 9 bases. V trimming: 0 bases; J trimming: 0 bases; junction bases outside the gene matches: 6. Germline V gives CDR1 GTSNPN, CDR2 SVGIG (reference sequence). The CDR3 is made up of 18 amino acids. The CDR3 here is CAWSVVLAGPSGANVLTF. CDR3 coding DNA: TGTGCCTGGAGTGTAGTTCTAGCGGGGCCCTCTGGGGCCAACGTCCTGACTTTC.

In this sample, this clone turned up a few times. V gene TRBV4-3 combines with J gene TRBJ2-1; 11 bases match TRBD2. The germline V gene has CDR1 LGHNA and CDR2 YSLEER. The CDR3 sequence is 15 residues long. V gave up 3 bases and J gave up 6 bases; unmatched junction bases: 4. Here the CDR3 DNA reads TGCGCCAGCAGCCACTCTAGCGGGGGGACCAATGAGCAGTTCTTC. This translates into CASSHSSGGTNEQFF.

V usage is TRBV6-6 and J usage is TRBJ1-6; D remains ambiguous. CDR3 size: 15 residues. Germline assignment: CDR1 MNHNY and CDR2 SVGAGI (reference sequence). Trimming shortened V by 0 bases and J by 6 bases, and 9 bases separated the two germline ends. CDR3 DNA: TGTGCCAGCAGTTACTCGGGGAGCGGTAATTCACCCCTCCACTTT. It yields the protein CASSYSGSGNSPLHF.

This sequence joins TRBV30 and TRBJ1-4, with TRBD1 as a possible D gene (5 bases). The CDR3 covers 13 residues. CDR1 is GTSNPN and CDR2 is SVGIG in the germline V gene (reference sequence). The V and J ends lost 5 bases and 8 bases respectively, with 15 bases between them. The CDR3 reads CAWAGGKGEKLFF. CDR3 sequence (DNA): TGTGCCTGGGCTGGGGGGAAGGGCGAAAAACTGTTTTTT.

The V gene is TRBV30, the J gene TRBJ1-1; perhaps TRBD1 as D (5 bases). CDR3 length equals 12 residues. Trimming pared 5 bases from V and 1 base from J, leaving 8 bases between. Germline loops: CDR1 GTSNPN, CDR2 SVGIG (reference sequence). The CDR3 DNA reads as TGTGCCTGGGGGACGGGGAACACTGAAGCTTTCTTT. Its protein product is CAWGTGNTEAFF.

The count of this clone is one. The chain uses TRBV5-1 and TRBJ2-1; the D gene could be TRBD1 or TRBD2 (6 bases each). This CDR3 spans 17 amino acids. Germline CDR1 SGHRS, CDR2 YFSETQ. Between the trimmed V and J ends, which lost 0 bases and 0 bases, there was a span of 13 bases. This CDR3 reads CASSLAGAYFSYNEQFF. In DNA, the CDR3 is TGCGCCAGCAGCTTGGCGGGGGCCTATTTCTCCTACAATGAGCAGTTCTTC.